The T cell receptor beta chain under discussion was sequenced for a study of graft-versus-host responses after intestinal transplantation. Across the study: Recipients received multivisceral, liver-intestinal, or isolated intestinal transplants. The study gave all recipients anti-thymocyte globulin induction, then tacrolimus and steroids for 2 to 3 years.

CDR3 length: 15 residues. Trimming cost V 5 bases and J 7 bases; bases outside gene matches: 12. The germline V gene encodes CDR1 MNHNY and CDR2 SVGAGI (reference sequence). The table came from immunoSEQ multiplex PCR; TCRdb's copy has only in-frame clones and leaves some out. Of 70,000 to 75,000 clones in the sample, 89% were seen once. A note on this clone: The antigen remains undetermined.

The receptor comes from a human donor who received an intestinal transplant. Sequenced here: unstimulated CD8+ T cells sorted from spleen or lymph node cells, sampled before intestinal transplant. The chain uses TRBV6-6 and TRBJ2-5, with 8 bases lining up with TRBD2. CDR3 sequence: CASSHTRGGALTQYF. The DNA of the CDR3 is TGTGCCAGCAGTCATACCCGGGGGGGGGCGCTGACCCAGTACTTC.